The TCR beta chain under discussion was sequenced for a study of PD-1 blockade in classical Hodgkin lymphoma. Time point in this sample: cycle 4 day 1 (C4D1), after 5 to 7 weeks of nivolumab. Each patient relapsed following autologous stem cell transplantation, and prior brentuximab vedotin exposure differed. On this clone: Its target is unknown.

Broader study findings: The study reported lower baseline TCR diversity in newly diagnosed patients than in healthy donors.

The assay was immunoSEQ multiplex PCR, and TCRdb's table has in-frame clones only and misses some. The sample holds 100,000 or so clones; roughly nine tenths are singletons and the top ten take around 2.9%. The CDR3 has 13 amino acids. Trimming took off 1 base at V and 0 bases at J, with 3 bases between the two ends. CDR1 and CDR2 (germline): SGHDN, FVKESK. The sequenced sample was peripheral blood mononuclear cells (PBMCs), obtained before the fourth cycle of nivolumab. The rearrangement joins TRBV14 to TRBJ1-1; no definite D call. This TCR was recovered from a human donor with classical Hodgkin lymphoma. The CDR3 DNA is TGTGCCAGCAGCCAAGTTATGAACACTGAAGCTTTCTTT. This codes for CASSQVMNTEAFF.